Each of the 27 T cell receptor beta chains below was sequenced from the same sample in a study of CD8 T cells in ankylosing spondylitis. Regarding the study as a whole: It appeared that ankylosing spondylitis blood was characterized by a TCR beta motif of several highly homologous variants.

These receptors' targets are unknown. TCRdb called the 5' RACE reads again in MiXCR, with one record for every CDR3 protein. The sample holds some 840,000 distinct CDR3 sequences, around 11% seen once. The sequencing input was blood, either unsorted or a sorted T cell fraction (not recorded which). The receptors here all came from a male donor with ankylosing spondylitis.

This rearrangement joins TRBV5-1 to TRBJ2-1; tentatively, D is TRBD2 (5 bases). The CDR3 spans 14 residues. Between the trimmed V and J ends, which lost 0 bases and 8 bases, there was a span of 12 bases. CDR1 is SGHRS, CDR2 YFSETQ, per germline. The CDR3 nucleotides read TGCGCCAGCAGCTTGGCCTCGTGGGGAGATGAGCAGTTCTTC. Translation gives CASSLASWGDEQFF.

The J gene is TRBJ2-7, the V gene TRBV4-2; D unresolved. Per the germline V gene, CDR1 is LGHNA and CDR2 is YNFKEQ. Trimming removed 2 bases from V and 6 bases from J, with 8 bases in between. This CDR3 comprises 12 residues. The CDR3 DNA sequence: TGTGCCAGCAGCCAAACCCGTACCGAGCAGTACTTC. Protein: CASSQTRTEQYF.

The chain employs TRBV28 and TRBJ2-7; 9 bases map to TRBD1. With V trimmed by 7 bases and J by 4 bases, 11 bases remained unmatched. The CDR3 covers 15 residues. Germline lookup yields CDR1 MDHEN and CDR2 SYDVKM. CDR3 nucleotides: TGTGCCAGCACGAGGACAGGGGTTTTTTCTTACGAGCAGTACTTC. This translates into CASTRTGVFSYEQYF.

This clonotype was seen a handful of times. The chain links TRBV20-1 to TRBJ2-7, with a weak D call TRBD1 (5 bases). The V end was cut by 1 base, the J end by 3 bases, with 7 bases between. CDR1 is DFQATT, CDR2 SNEGSKA, per germline (reference sequence). The CDR3 has 12 residues. CDR3 nucleotides: TGCAGTGCTAGAGTACAGGTCTACGAGCAGTACTTC. Encoded protein: CSARVQVYEQYF.

This clonotype was counted only a few times. The J gene is TRBJ2-7, the V gene TRBV28, with no clear D. The ends were cut back, 7 bases at V and 3 bases at J, with 10 bases in the middle. CDR1 MDHEN and CDR2 SYDVKM come from the germline V gene. This CDR3 contains 12 residues. CDR3 in DNA: TGTGCCAGCACCGGCCCGGGCTACGAGCAGTACTTC. It encodes CASTGPGYEQYF. Combining the CDR3 with reference TRBV28 and TRBJ2-7 gives the whole variable domain DVKVTQSSRYLVKRTGEKVFLECVQDMDHENMFWYRQDPGLGLRLIYFSYDVKMKEKGDIPEGYSVSREKKERFSLILESASTNQTSMYLCASTGPGYEQYFGPGTRLTVT.

CDR3 DNA: TGTGCCAGCAGCTTCACCCTTTCCGACAGGGAGGACGGGGAGCTGTTTTTT. It codes for CASSFTLSDREDGELFF. The rearrangement links TRBV7-2 to TRBJ2-2; maybe TRBD1 (7 bases). The CDR3 has 17 amino acids. V gave up 3 bases and J gave up 7 bases, with 21 bases separating them. Per germline, CDR1 SGHTA and CDR2 FQGNSA.

The chain links TRBV20-1 to TRBJ2-5; TRBD2 matches 10 bases. Looked up from germline, CDR1 is DFQATT and CDR2 is SNEGSKA (reference sequence). The CDR3 totals 17 residues. The junction had 14 bases not matched to a gene; V was cut back by 4 bases and J by 3 bases. The CDR3 DNA reads as TGCAGTGCTACCTGGTTGCTGGGAGCGGGAGGGGAAGAGACCCAGTACTTC. It encodes CSATWLLGAGGEETQYF.

There are many counts of this clonotype. CDR3: CASSPGTDTGELFF. In DNA, the CDR3 is TGTGCCAGCAGCCCCGGGACAGATACCGGGGAGCTGTTTTTT. This rearrangement joins TRBV9 to TRBJ2-2, with 7 bases lining up with TRBD1. The trim removed 4 bases at V and 5 bases at J, leaving 5 bases unmatched. This CDR3 comprises 14 residues. Per germline, CDR1 SGDLS and CDR2 YYNGEE.

This clonotype showed up just a few times. J is TRBJ2-5 and V is TRBV20-1, with D uncertain. Germline loops: CDR1 DFQATT, CDR2 SNEGSKA (reference sequence). This CDR3 contains 10 residues. Trimming took 5 bases from V and 5 from J, leaving 6 bases between them. CDR3 loop: CSAPWETQYF. CDR3 DNA sequence: TGCAGTGCTCCGTGGGAGACCCAGTACTTC.

J is TRBJ1-6 and V is TRBV28; TRBD1 matches 10 bases. V trimming: 5 bases; J trimming: 13 bases; junction bases outside the gene matches: 14. Germline-derived CDR1 and CDR2 are MDHEN and SYDVKM. CDR3 size: 16 residues. DNA for the CDR3: TGTGCCAGCAGTCTTGGCGGGACAGGGGACACTAAGCCCCTCCACTTT. This codes for CASSLGGTGDTKPLHF.

This clonotype was counted many times. The rearrangement uses TRBV7-9 and TRBJ2-1; D is uncertain. The CDR3 sequence is 16 residues long. Germline CDR1 SEHNR, CDR2 FQNEAQ (reference sequence). V gave up 0 bases and J gave up 5 bases, with 14 bases separating them. The CDR3 loop reads CASSLASYRNHNEQFF. CDR3 bases: TGTGCCAGCAGCTTAGCGAGTTACCGGAACCACAATGAGCAGTTCTTC.

The V call is TRBV7-2, the J call TRBJ1-4; tentative D call: TRBD1 (5 bases). Trimming removed 5 bases at V and 0 bases at J, with 13 bases between. This CDR3 is 16 amino acids long. The germline gives CDR1 SGHTA, CDR2 FQGNSA. The CDR3 DNA is TGTGCCAGCAGCCACGGGGACTTTGCAACTAATGAAAAACTGTTTTTT. Translation: CASSHGDFATNEKLFF. The variable domain in full, completed from reference TRBV7-2 and TRBJ1-4, reads GAGVSQSPSNKVTEKGKDVELRCDPISGHTALYWYRQSLGQGLEFLIYFQGNSAPDKSGLPSDRFSAERTGGSVSTLTIQRTQQEDSAVYLCASSHGDFATNEKLFFGSGTQLSVL.

This clonotype was recorded a few times. The V and J genes are TRBV14 and TRBJ1-5, with D unclear. Germline CDR1 is SGHDN and CDR2 is FVKESK. There are 17 residues in the CDR3. Trimming left V 1 base short and J 0 bases short, with 13 bases between. CDR3 nucleotides: TGTGCCAGCAGCCAAGTATCGTCACAATATAGCAATCAGCCCCAGCATTTT. This translates into CASSQVSSQYSNQPQHF.

This clonotype has a count of ten or more. V usage is TRBV12-3 or TRBV12-4 and J usage is TRBJ1-1, with TRBD1 as a possible D gene (5 bases). The CDR3 sequence is 14 residues long. Trimming removed 7 bases from V and 0 bases from J, with 12 bases in between. The CDR3 DNA is TGTGCCAGCAAGCCAGGGTCCATGAACACTGAAGCTTTCTTT. This gives the protein CASKPGSMNTEAFF.

This clonotype has only a few counts. The chain uses TRBV30 and TRBJ2-3; D gene ambiguous. The CDR3 extends over 12 amino acids. Germline V gene data show CDR1 as GTSNPN and CDR2 as SVGIG (reference sequence). V was clipped by 5 bases and J by 4 bases, with 10 bases between them. CDR3 protein: CAWGRAPDTQYF. Here the CDR3 DNA reads TGTGCCTGGGGTAGGGCCCCAGATACGCAGTATTTT.

The chain couples TRBV12-3 or TRBV12-4 to TRBJ2-7, with TRBD1 matching over 10 bases. V gave up 6 bases and J gave up 6 bases; unmatched junction bases: 8. This CDR3 comprises 14 residues. The CDR3 nucleotides are TGTGCCAGCAGCTCGGGACAGGGGCTTAGCGAGCAGTACTTC. Translated, it gives CASSSGQGLSEQYF.

This chain joins TRBV6-5 and TRBJ1-6; D is unclear. The CDR3 totals 13 residues. Germline V gene data show CDR1 as MNHEY and CDR2 as SVGAGI. The V and J ends lost 4 bases and 7 bases respectively, with 8 bases between them. Here the CDR3 DNA reads TGTGCCAGCAGTTTATTAGCGAATTCACCCCTCCACTTT. Translation gives CASSLLANSPLHF.

This clonotype was seen a few times. The chain joins TRBV12-3 or TRBV12-4 to TRBJ2-7; the D gene is possibly TRBD2 (6 bases). The CDR3 covers 14 residues. The V and J ends lost 4 bases and 2 bases respectively, with 12 bases between them. CDR3 coding DNA: TGTGCCAGCAGTTCAAGGGACTGGACCTACGAGCAGTACTTC. Translating it yields CASSSRDWTYEQYF.

This clonotype was seen repeatedly, ten times or more. The CDR3 DNA is TGTGCCAGCAGCTCACAGGGGGCACGGGACTATGGCTACACCTTC. Residues: CASSSQGARDYGYTF. The chain employs TRBV7-2 and TRBJ1-2, with 9 positions matching TRBD1. CDR1 SGHTA and CDR2 FQGNSA come from the germline V gene. Unmatched junction bases numbered 6, after V lost 4 bases and J lost 3 bases. This CDR3 has 15 amino acids.

This clonotype was counted a few times. This sequence joins TRBV5-1 and TRBJ2-2; D call uncertain. V lost 4 bases and J 3 bases, leaving 10 bases between the germline ends. The CDR3 totals 14 residues. Looked up from germline, CDR1 is SGHRS and CDR2 is YFSETQ. The CDR3 spells CASSLSEYTGELFF. The CDR3 DNA is TGCGCCAGCAGCCTAAGCGAGTACACCGGGGAGCTGTTTTTT.

This chain uses TRBV28 with TRBJ2-7, with TRBD2 as a possible D gene (6 bases). The CDR3 covers 15 residues. Germline V gene lookup returns CDR1 MDHEN and CDR2 SYDVKM. Trimming cost V 5 bases and J 3 bases, with 17 bases left between them. CDR3 coding DNA: TGTGCCAGCAGTAAATATGCCGGGGGAAACTACGAGCAGTACTTC. Translation gives CASSKYAGGNYEQYF.

This rearrangement joins TRBV20-1 to TRBJ2-3, with 8 bases identical to TRBD2. This CDR3 is 14 amino acids long. Germline-derived CDR1 and CDR2 are DFQATT and SNEGSKA (reference sequence). V dropped 7 bases and J dropped 3; count of bases not matched to a gene: 9. The CDR3 DNA is TGCAGTGGGGGTGGGAGCGGGAGTACAGATACGCAGTATTTT. It specifies CSGGGSGSTDTQYF.

This chain uses TRBV5-1 with TRBJ2-4, with D hard to call. The germline gives CDR1 SGHRS, CDR2 YFSETQ. The CDR3 totals 14 residues. Trimming left V 8 bases short and J 3 bases short, with 15 bases between. CDR3 nucleotide sequence: TGCGCCAGTGGTGTACTGCCGGGCAAAAACATTCAGTACTTC. Translation: CASGVLPGKNIQYF.

The table lists this clonotype with many counts. V gene TRBV5-1 combines with J gene TRBJ2-1; no clear D. V was shortened by 4 bases and J by 0 bases, with 11 bases between the two germline ends. CDR3 length equals 15 residues. Germline lookup yields CDR1 SGHRS and CDR2 YFSETQ. The CDR3 region is CASSDSPSSYNEQFF. The CDR3, as DNA: TGCGCCAGCAGCGACTCTCCGAGCTCCTACAATGAGCAGTTCTTC.

In its sample, this clonotype was seen a few times. This chain uses TRBV7-9 with TRBJ1-2, with 7 bases identical to TRBD1. Germline V gives CDR1 SEHNR, CDR2 FQNEAQ (reference sequence). V shed 2 bases, J shed 2 bases, and the junction held 5 bases outside the gene matches. This CDR3 has 15 amino acids. CDR3 sequence: CASSLSQGDNYGYTF. CDR3 bases: TGTGCCAGCAGCTTATCCCAGGGGGACAACTATGGCTACACCTTC.

The chain links TRBV5-1 to TRBJ2-4, with TRBD2 matching over 7 bases. The germline CDR1 and CDR2 sequences are SGHRS and YFSETQ. The ends lost 0 bases at V and 6 bases at J; junction bases unmatched: 3. This CDR3 spans 14 amino acids. The CDR3 spells CASSLVSSGNIQYF. Written as DNA, the CDR3 is TGCGCCAGCAGCTTGGTTTCTAGCGGAAACATTCAGTACTTC.

This chain links TRBV5-1 with TRBJ2-5; no definite D call. Trimming stripped 1 base from V and 3 bases from J, with 10 bases between. Germline CDR1 SGHRS, CDR2 YFSETQ. The CDR3 covers 14 residues. The CDR3 region is CASSLSTIEETQYF. The DNA of the CDR3 is TGCGCCAGCAGCTTGTCTACTATAGAAGAGACCCAGTACTTC.